Below are 10 T cell receptor beta chains sequenced from a single sample in a study of blood T cell repertoires in COVID-19. Method: immunoSEQ multiplex PCR; TCRdb's copy keeps in-frame clones and lacks some. This table has approximately 130,000 clones, more than 80% appearing once. The material sequenced was peripheral blood. The receptors here all came from a human donor in a cohort sampled during active COVID-19.

The chain joins TRBV5-4 to TRBJ1-2, with 9 bases fitting TRBD1. This CDR3 contains 14 residues. Germline V gene data show CDR1 as SGHNT and CDR2 as YYREEE (reference sequence). V shed 4 bases and J 3 bases; nucleotides not matched to a gene: 4. The CDR3 DNA reads as TGTGCCAGCAGCGGGAGGACAGGGGACTATGGCTACACCTTC. Protein sequence: CASSGRTGDYGYTF. The full variable domain, completed using reference TRBV5-4 and TRBJ1-2, is ETGVTQSPTHLIKTRGQQVTLRCSSQSGHNTVSWYQQALGQGPQFIFQYYREEENGRGNFPPRFSGLQFPNYSSELNVNALELDDSALYLCASSGRTGDYGYTFGSGTRLTVV.

The chain couples TRBV7-9 to TRBJ2-5; possibly TRBD2 for D (6 bases). The CDR3 extends over 12 amino acids. Trimming removed 5 bases at V and 6 bases at J, with 10 bases between. Germline loops: CDR1 SEHNR, CDR2 FQNEAQ (reference sequence). DNA of the CDR3: TGTGCCAGCAGCCCAGGCGGGAAGACCCAGTACTTC. This gives the protein CASSPGGKTQYF.

J is TRBJ1-2 and V is TRBV5-6, with 7 bases identical to TRBD1. J lost 7 bases, V lost 4 bases, and 7 bases had no gene match. The CDR3 runs to 13 residues. CDR1 and CDR2 (germline): SGHDT, YYEEEE. CDR3 in DNA: TGTGCCAGCAGCCCCCGACAGGGAGTTGGCTACACCTTC. Protein: CASSPRQGVGYTF.

The chain couples TRBV6-2 or TRBV6-3 to TRBJ1-2; possible D gene TRBD1, 5 bases. The germline V and J ends were trimmed by 0 bases and 4 bases, with 12 bases remaining between them. The CDR3 loop spans 15 amino acids. Germline loops: CDR1 MNHEY, CDR2 SVGEGT. The CDR3 loop is CASSYSSTALYGYTF. The CDR3 DNA reads as TGTGCCAGCAGTTACTCTTCGACAGCTCTCTATGGCTACACCTTC.

V is TRBV5-1 and J is TRBJ1-5; D uncertain. CDR1 is SGHRS and CDR2 is YFSETQ in the germline V gene. The germline V and J ends were trimmed by 0 bases and 7 bases, with 14 bases remaining between them. The CDR3 spans 15 residues. CDR3 in DNA: TGCGCCAGCAGCTTGGGAGAGGGTCCGGGGCAGCCCCAGCATTTT. Amino acid sequence: CASSLGEGPGQPQHF.

The chain joins TRBV5-4 to TRBJ1-2; a possible D gene is TRBD1 (5 bases). The CDR3 consists of 14 residues. V lost 0 bases and J lost 5, with 11 bases in between. Per the germline V gene, CDR1 is SGHNT and CDR2 is YYREEE (reference sequence). In DNA form, the CDR3 reads TGTGCCAGCAGCTTGGGGACATCTATTTATGGCTACACCTTC. This gives the protein CASSLGTSIYGYTF.

The chain couples TRBV4-3 to TRBJ2-7, with 7 bases aligning to TRBD1. V lost 2 bases, J lost 6 bases, and 4 bases stayed unmatched. Looked up from germline, CDR1 is LGHNA and CDR2 is YSLEER. The CDR3 spans 13 residues. The chain's CDR3 is CASSQNRGTEQYV. In DNA form, the CDR3 reads TGCGCCAGCAGCCAAAACAGGGGAACCGAGCAGTACGTC.

The chain carries TRBV6-1 and TRBJ2-3; tentatively, D is TRBD2 (5 bases). The CDR3 loop spans 17 amino acids. V dropped 4 bases and J dropped 0 bases, with 17 bases sitting between them. CDR1 is MNHNS, CDR2 SASEGT, per germline. The CDR3, as DNA: TGTGCCAGCAGTGCTGTAGTGGGAGCCATGAGCACAGATACGCAGTATTTT. This encodes CASSAVVGAMSTDTQYF.

The rearrangement uses TRBV18 and TRBJ2-1, with 9 positions matching TRBD1. The CDR3 loop spans 15 amino acids. Germline V CDR1 and CDR2: KGHSH, LQKENI. V lost 8 bases to trimming and J lost 3 bases; unmatched junction nucleotides: 8. In nucleotides, the CDR3 is TGTGCCAGCCAGGGGACAGGGTTGTTCTACAATGAGCAGTTCTTC. It encodes CASQGTGLFYNEQFF. The full variable domain, rest sourced from reference TRBV18 and TRBJ2-1, is NAGVMQNPRHLVRRRGQEARLRCSPMKGHSHVYWYRQLPEEGLKFMVYLQKENIIDESGMPKERFSAEFPKEGPSILRIQQVVRGDSAAYFCASQGTGLFYNEQFFGPGTRLTVL.

Of note for this clone: The junction shows a germline mismatch at one end, possibly a read error. This chain links TRBV5-1 with TRBJ1-2, with D perhaps matching TRBD1 (5 bases). CDR1 is SGHRS, CDR2 YFSETQ, per germline. There are 14 residues in the CDR3. CDR3 protein: CASSLDWGRGGHTF. DNA for the CDR3: TGCGCCAGCAGCTTGGATTGGGGCCGAGGTGGCCACACCTTC.